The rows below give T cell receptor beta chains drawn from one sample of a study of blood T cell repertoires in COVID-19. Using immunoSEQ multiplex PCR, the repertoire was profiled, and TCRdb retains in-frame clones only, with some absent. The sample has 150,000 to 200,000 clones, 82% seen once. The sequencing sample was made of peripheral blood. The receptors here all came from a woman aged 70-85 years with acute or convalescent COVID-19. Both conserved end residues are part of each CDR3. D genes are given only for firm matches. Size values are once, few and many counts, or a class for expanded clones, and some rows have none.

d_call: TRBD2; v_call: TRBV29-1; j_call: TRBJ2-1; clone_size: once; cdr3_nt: TGCAGCGTTGATCGGCAGCGGGGGGGCCTAGATGAGCAGTTCTTC; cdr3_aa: CSVDRQRGGLDEQFF
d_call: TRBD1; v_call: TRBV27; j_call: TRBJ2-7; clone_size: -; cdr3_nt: TGTGCCAGCAGTTCCAGACAGGGTCCCTACGAGCAGTACTTC; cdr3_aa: CASSSRQGPYEQYF
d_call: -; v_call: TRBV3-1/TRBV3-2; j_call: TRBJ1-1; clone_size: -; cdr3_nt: TGTGCCAGCAGCCAAGATCGCAGGGGAGGGCAAATGAACACTGAAGCTTTCTTT; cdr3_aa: CASSQDRRGGQMNTEAFF
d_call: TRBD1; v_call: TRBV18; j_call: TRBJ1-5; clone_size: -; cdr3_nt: TGTGCCAGCTCTCTTGACAGGGTGCGGGAACCCCAGCATTTT; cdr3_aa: CASSLDRVREPQHF
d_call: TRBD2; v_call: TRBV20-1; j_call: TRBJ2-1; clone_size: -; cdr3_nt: TGCAGTGCTAGTGGGACTAGCGGGAACGAGGATGAGCAGTTCTTC; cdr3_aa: CSASGTSGNEDEQFF
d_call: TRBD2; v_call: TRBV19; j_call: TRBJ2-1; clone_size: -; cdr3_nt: TGTGCCAGTAGTATAGAGCGGGGGACCTACAATGAGCAGTTCTTC; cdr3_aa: CASSIERGTYNEQFF
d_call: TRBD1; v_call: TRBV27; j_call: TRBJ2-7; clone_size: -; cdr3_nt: TGTGCCAGCAGTTTATTTGAATTGGGGGGACAGGACTCCTACGAGCAGTACTTC; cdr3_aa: CASSLFELGGQDSYEQYF
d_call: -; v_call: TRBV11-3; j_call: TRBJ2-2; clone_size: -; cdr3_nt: TGTGCCAGCAGCTTAGGTGGCCTTTTCACCGGGGAGCTGTTTTTT; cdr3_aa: CASSLGGLFTGELFF
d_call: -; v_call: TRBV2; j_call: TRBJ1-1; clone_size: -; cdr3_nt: TGTGCCAGCCCACGGCAGGCGAACACTGAAGCTTTCTTT; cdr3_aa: CASPRQANTEAFF
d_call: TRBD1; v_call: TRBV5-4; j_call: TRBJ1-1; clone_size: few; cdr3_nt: TGTGCCAGCAGCCCGGACAGGATCGCTGAAGCTTTCTTT; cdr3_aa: CASSPDRIAEAFF
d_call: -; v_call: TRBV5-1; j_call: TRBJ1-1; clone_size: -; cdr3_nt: TGCGCCAGCAGCTCGGGGGTGGGACGGGGAATGAACACTGAAGCTTTCTTT; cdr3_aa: CASSSGVGRGMNTEAFF
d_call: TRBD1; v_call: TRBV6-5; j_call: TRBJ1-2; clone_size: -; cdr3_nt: TGTGCCAGCAGTTACTCGACAGGGGGCTATGGCTACACCTTC; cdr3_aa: CASSYSTGGYGYTF
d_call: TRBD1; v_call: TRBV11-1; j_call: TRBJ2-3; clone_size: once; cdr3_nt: TGTGCCAGCAGCCGACAGGGTTTATGGACAGATACGCAGTATTTT; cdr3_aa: CASSRQGLWTDTQYF
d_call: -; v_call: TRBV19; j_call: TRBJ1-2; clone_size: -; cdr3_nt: TGTGCCACTCAAACCAGGGACTCACCCTATGGCTACACCTTC; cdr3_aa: CATQTRDSPYGYTF
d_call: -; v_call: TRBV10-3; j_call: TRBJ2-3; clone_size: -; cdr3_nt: TGTGCCATCAGTGACAGAGCGGCAGATACGCAGTATTTT; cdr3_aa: CAISDRAADTQYF
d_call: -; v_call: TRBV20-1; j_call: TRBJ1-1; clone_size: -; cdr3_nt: TGCAGGGGCGAAGGCGACACTGAAGCTTTCTTT; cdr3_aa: CRGEGDTEAFF
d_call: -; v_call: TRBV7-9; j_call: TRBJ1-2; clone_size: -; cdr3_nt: TGTGCCAGCAGCTCTAACACGGGGGGTGGCTACACCTTC; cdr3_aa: CASSSNTGGGYTF
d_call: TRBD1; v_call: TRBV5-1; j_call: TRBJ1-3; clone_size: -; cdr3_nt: TGCGCCAGCAGCTCTCCGGGACAGGGAAACACCATATATTTT; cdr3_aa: CASSSPGQGNTIYF
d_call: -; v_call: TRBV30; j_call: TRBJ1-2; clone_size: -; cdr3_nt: TGTGCCTGGAGTTCGGTGGGGGCGGCCTATGGCTACACCTTC; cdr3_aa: CAWSSVGAAYGYTF
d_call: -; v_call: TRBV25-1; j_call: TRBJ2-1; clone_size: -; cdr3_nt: TGTGCCAGCAGTGAAGGAGGACATGAGCAGTTCTTC; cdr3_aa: CASSEGGHEQFF
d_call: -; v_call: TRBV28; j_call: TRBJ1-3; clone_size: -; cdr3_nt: TGTGCCAGCATCCGGGGGGCTGGAAACACCATATATTTT; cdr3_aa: CASIRGAGNTIYF
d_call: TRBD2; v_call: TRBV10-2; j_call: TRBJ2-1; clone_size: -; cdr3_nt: TGCGCCAGCAGGGGAACCGGGACTAGCATTTACAATGAGCAGTTCTTC; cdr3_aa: CASRGTGTSIYNEQFF
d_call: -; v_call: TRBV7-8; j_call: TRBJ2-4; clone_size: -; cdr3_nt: TGTGCCAGCAGCTTAGCGGATTACCCGGGGTACATTCAGTACTTC; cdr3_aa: CASSLADYPGYIQYF
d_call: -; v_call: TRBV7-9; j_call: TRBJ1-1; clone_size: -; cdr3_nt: TGTGCCAGCAGCTTGGGCAGGGCGGGGACTGAAGCTTTCTTT; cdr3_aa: CASSLGRAGTEAFF
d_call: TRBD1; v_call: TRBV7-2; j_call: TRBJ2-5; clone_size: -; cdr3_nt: TGTGCCAGCAGCAGAAGCCGGACAGGGAGTGAGACCCAGTACTTC; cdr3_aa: CASSRSRTGSETQYF
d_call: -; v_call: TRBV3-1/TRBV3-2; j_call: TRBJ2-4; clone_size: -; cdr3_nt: TGTGCCAGCAGCCAAGTTTCGGGGTCCAAAAACATTCAGTACTTC; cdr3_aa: CASSQVSGSKNIQYF
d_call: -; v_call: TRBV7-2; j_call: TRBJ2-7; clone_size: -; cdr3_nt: TGTGCCAGCAGCTGGAGGGGGGGAGAGGGATACTTC; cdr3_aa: CASSWRGGEGYF
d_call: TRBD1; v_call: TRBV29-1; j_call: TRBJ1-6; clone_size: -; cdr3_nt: TGCAGCGTTCGGACAGGCTCCTATAATTCACCCCTCCACTTT; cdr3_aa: CSVRTGSYNSPLHF
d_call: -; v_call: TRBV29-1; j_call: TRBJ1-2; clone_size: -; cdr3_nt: TGCAGCGTTGAAAGTCGGGGTACTACAGGGAAGTATAGTGGCTACACCTTC; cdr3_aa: CSVESRGTTGKYSGYTF
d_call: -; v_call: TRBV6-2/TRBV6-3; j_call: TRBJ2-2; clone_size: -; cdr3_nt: TGTGCCAGCAGTCTCGGGGGGCGCGGCACCGGGGAGCTGTTTTTT; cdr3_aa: CASSLGGRGTGELFF
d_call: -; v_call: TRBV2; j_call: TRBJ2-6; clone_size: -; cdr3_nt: TGTGCCAGCAGTGAAGCGCTTCGGGTAACTGGGGCCAACGTCCTGACTTTC; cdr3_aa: CASSEALRVTGANVLTF
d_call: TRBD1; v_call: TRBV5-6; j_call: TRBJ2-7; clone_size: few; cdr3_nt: TGTGCCAGCAGCTTGGAGATCGGGACAGGGCTATACGAGCAGTACTTC; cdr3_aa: CASSLEIGTGLYEQYF
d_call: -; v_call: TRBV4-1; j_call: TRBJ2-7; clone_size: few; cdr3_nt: TGCGCCAGCAGCCGAAGCTCAGGTTCTACCTACGAGCAGTACTTC; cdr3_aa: CASSRSSGSTYEQYF
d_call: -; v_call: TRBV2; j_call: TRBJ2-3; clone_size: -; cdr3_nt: TGTGCCATCTCACTCGAAGATACGCAGTATTTT; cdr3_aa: CAISLEDTQYF
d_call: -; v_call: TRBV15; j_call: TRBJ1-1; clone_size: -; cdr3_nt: TGTGCCACCAGCAGAGATGGTGGGGGCCCGAGTGCTGAAGCTTTCTTT; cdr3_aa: CATSRDGGGPSAEAFF
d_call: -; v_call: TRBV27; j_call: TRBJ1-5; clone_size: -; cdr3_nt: TGTGCCAGCAGAAAGGCGGGGAGGGACCAGCCCCAGCATTTT; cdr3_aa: CASRKAGRDQPQHF
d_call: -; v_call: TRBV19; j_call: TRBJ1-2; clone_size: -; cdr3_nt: TGTGCCAGTAGTATACAGGGGCTTGGGGGCTACACCTTC; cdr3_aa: CASSIQGLGGYTF
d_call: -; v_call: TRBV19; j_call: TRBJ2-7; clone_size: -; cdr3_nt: TGTGCCAGTAACGACGGGGGTTCTACAGAGCAGTACTTC; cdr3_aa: CASNDGGSTEQYF
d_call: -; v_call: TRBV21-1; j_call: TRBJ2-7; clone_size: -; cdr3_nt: TGTGCCAGCAGCAGAGGACAGGCCTACGAGCAGTACTTC; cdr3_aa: CASSRGQAYEQYF
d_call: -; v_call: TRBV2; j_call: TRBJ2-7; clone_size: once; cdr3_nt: TGTGCCAGCAGTGAAAGGACAGAATACGAGCAGTACTTC; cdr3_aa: CASSERTEYEQYF
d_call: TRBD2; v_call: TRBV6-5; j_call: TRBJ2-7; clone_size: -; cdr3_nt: TGTGCCAGCAGACCCAGCGGGGGGGCCCTCGAGCAGTACTTC; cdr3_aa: CASRPSGGALEQYF
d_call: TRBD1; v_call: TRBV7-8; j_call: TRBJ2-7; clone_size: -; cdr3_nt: TGTGCCAGCAGCTTCCGGGACAGTGCCTACGAGCAGTACTTC; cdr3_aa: CASSFRDSAYEQYF
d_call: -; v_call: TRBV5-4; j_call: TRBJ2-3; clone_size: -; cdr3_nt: TGTGCCAGCAGTTTAGACTACCTCTCCACAGATACGCAGTATTTT; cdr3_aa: CASSLDYLSTDTQYF
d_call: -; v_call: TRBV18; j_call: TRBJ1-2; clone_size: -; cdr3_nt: TGTGCCAGCTCACCCCTGGCGGGTCTAGACTACACCTTC; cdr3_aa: CASSPLAGLDYTF
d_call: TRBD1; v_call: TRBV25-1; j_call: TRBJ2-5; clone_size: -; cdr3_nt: TGTGCCAGCAGTGGGTATTTCGGGGCAGGGGGGACCCAGTACTTC; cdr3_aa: CASSGYFGAGGTQYF
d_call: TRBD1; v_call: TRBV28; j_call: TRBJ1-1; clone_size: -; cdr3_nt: TGTGCCAGCAAGAGGACAGGGGGTCGGAACACTGAAGCTTTCTTT; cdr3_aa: CASKRTGGRNTEAFF
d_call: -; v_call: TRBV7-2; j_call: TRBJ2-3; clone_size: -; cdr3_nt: TGTGCCAGCAGCTGGCGGGATAGCGGCCGGGGCACAGATACGCAGTATTTT; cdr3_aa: CASSWRDSGRGTDTQYF
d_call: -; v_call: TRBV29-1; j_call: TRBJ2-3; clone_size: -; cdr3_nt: TGCAGCGCAAGACAGCTTGAGGGCACAGATACGCAGTATTTT; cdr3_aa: CSARQLEGTDTQYF
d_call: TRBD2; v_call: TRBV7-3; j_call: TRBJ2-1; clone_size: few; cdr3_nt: TGTGCCAGCAGCTTAGACGCTAGCGGGGGGACACATCGTTTAAGCTCCTACAATGAGCAGTTCTTC; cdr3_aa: CASSLDASGGTHRLSSYNEQFF
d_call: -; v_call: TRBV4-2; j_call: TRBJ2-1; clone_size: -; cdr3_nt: TGTGCCAGCAGCCAGCCTCAGGGCCAATACAATGAGCAGTTCTTC; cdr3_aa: CASSQPQGQYNEQFF
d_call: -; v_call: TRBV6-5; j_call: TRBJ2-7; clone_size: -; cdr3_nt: TGTGCCAGCAGTTCTTCCAGGTCCGAGCAGTACTTC; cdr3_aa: CASSSSRSEQYF
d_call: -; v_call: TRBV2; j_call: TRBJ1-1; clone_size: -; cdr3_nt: TGTGCCAGCAGTCCCTTCGACAGGAACACTGAAGCTTTCTTT; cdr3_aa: CASSPFDRNTEAFF
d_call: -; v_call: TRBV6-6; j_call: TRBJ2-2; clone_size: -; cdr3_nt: TGTGCCAGCAGTTCAGGCTTTGACGACGGGGAGCTGTTTTTT; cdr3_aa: CASSSGFDDGELFF
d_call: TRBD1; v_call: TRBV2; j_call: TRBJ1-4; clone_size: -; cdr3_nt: TGTGCCAGCGGTCAACAGGGGATAGGAGAAAAACTGTTTTTT; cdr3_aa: CASGQQGIGEKLFF
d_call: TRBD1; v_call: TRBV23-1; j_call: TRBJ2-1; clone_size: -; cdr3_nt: TGCGCCAGCAGTCTGCCGGACAGGGGGCGCCGCGGGGGATCCTACAATGAGCAGTTCTTC; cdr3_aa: CASSLPDRGRRGGSYNEQFF
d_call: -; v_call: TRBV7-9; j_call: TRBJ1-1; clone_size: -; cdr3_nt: TGTGCCAGCAGCTTAGGGGTCAGGGAGGGGAGGGCTTTCTTT; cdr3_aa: CASSLGVREGRAFF
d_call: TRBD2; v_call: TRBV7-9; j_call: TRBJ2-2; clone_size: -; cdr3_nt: TGTGCCAGCAGCCGCGGGGTAGCGGGAGTTCGCACCGGGGAGCTGTTTTTT; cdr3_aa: CASSRGVAGVRTGELFF
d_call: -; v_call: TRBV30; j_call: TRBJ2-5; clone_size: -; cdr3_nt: TGTGCCCTATCGGGGAGGGAGACCCAGTACTTC; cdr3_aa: CALSGRETQYF
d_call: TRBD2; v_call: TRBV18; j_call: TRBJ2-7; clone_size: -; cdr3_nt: TGTGCCAGCTCACCTCCCGGGACTAGCCGATCGAACGGGGAGCAGTACTTC; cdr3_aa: CASSPPGTSRSNGEQYF